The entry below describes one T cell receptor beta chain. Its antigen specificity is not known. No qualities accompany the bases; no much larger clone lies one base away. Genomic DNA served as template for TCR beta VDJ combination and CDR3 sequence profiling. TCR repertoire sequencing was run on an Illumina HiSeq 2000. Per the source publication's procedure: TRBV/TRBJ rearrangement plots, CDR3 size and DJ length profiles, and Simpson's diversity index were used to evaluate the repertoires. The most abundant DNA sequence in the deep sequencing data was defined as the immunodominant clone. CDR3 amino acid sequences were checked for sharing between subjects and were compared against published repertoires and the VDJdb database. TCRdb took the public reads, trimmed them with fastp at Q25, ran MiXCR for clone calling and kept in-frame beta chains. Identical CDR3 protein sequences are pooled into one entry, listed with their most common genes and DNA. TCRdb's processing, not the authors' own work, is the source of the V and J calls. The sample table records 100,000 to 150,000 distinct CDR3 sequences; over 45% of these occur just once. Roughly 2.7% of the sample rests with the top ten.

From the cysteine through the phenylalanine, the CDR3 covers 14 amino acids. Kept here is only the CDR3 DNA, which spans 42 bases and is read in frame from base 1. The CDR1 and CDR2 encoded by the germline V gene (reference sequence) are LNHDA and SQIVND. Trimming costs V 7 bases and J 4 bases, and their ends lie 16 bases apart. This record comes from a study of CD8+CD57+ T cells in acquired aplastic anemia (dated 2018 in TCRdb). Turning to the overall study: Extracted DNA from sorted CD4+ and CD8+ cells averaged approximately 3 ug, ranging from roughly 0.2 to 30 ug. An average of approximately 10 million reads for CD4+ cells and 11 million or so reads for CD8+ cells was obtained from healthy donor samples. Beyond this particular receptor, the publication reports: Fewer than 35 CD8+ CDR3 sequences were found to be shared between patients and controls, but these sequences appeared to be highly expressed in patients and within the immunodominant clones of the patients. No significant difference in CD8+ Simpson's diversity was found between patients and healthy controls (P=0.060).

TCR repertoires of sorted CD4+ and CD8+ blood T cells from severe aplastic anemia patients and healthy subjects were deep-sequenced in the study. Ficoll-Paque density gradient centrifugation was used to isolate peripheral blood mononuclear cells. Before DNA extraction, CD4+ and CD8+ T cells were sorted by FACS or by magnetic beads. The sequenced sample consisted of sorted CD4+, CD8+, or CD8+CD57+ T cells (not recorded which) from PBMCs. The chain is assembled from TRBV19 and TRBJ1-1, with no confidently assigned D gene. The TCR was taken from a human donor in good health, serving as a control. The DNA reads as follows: TGTGCCAGTAAAGGGTCCGGGTTACGCACTGAAGCTTTCTTT. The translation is CASKGSGLRTEAFF.